This T cell receptor (beta chain) was identified in a study of beta chain features in type 1 diabetes. For the study at large: Across all samples, about 100 million sorted cells were examined. General study findings and limits: Moderately but significantly shorter TCRB CDR3s were found in Type 1 diabetes patients in all four CD4+ subsets.

V was cut by 2 bases and J by 5 bases, with 10 bases left in between. The CDR3 is 12 residues long. The germline gives CDR1 GTSNPN, CDR2 SVGIG (reference sequence). Comment on this clone: Its specificity is not known.

Sequenced material consisted of expressed TCRB transcripts (all of the isolated RNA was reverse transcribed). Clones were read by immunoSEQ multiplex PCR, and TCRdb kept only the in-frame ones, dropping some. The sample comprises around 100,000 clones, 25% to 30% of which are singletons, and 0.53% rests with the top ten. Sequencing was done on a sample of central memory CD4+ T cells from blood. The gene calls are TRBV30 and TRBJ2-7, with D possibly TRBD1 on 5 matching bases. This clonotype originated in a woman aged 18-30 years with type 1 diabetes. The CDR3 is CAWSTRVNEQYF. In nucleotides, the CDR3 is TGTGCCTGGAGTACCAGGGTCAACGAGCAGTACTTC.